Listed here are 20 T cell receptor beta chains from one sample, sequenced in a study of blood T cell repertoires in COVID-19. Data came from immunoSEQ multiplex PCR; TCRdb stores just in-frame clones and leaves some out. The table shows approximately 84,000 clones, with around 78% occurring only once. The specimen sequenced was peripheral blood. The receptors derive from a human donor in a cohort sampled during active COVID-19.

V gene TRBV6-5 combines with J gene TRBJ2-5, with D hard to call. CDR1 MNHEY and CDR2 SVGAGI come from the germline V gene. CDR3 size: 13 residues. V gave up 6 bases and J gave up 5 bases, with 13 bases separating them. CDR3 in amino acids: CASRNTPRETQYF. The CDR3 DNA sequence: TGTGCCAGCAGAAACACACCGCGGGAGACCCAGTACTTC.

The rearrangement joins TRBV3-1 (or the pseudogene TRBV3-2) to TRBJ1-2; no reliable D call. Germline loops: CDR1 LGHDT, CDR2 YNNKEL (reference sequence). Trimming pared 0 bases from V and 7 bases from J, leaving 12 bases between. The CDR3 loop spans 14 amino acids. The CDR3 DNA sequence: TGTGCCAGCAGCCAAGAGCGGGGTAGATCTGGCTACACCTTC. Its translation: CASSQERGRSGYTF.

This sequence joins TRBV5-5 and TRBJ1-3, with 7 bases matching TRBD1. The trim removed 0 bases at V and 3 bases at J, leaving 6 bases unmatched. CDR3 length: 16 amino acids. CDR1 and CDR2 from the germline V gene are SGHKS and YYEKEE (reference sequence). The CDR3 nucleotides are TGTGCCAGCAGCTTGGTAGGAGGGGGCTATGGAAACACCATATATTTT. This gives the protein CASSLVGGGYGNTIYF. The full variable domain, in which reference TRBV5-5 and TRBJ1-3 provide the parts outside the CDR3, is DAGVTQSPTHLIKTRGQQVTLRCSPISGHKSVSWYQQVLGQGPQFIFQYYEKEERGRGNFPDRFSARQFPNYSSELNVNALLLGDSALYLCASSLVGGGYGNTIYFGEGSWLTVV.

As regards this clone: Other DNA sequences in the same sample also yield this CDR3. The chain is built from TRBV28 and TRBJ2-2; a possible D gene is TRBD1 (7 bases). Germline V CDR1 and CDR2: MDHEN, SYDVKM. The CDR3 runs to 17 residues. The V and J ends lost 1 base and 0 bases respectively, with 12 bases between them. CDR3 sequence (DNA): TGTGCCAGCAGTTTATTGGGCGGGACAGCGAACACCGGGGAGCTGTTTTTT. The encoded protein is CASSLLGGTANTGELFF.

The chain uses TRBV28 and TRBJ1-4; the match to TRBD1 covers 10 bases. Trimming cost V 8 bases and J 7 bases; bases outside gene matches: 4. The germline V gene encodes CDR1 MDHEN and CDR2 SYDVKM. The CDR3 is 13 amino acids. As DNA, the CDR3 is TGTGCCAGCCATGACAGGGGGCGTGAAAAACTGTTTTTT. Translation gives CASHDRGREKLFF.

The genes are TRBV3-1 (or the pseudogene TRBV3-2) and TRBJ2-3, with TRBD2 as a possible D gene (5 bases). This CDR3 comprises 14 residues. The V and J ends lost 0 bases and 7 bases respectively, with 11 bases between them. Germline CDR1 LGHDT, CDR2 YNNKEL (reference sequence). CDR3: CASSQDPGSNTQYF. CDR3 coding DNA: TGTGCCAGCAGCCAAGATCCGGGGTCAAATACGCAGTATTTT.

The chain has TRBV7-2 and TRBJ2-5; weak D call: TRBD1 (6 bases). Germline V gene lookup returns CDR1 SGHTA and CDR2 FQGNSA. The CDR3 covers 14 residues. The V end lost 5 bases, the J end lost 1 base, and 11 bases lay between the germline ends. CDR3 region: CASSPGHSQETQYF. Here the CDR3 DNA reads TGTGCCAGCAGCCCGGGACACAGCCAAGAGACCCAGTACTTC.

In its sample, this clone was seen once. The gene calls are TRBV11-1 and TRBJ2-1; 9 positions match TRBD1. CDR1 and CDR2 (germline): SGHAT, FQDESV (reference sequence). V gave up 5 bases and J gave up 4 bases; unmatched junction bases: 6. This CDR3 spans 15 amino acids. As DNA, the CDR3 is TGTGCCAGCAGCGGGGACAGGGCCTCTTACAATGAGCAGTTCTTC. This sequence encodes CASSGDRASYNEQFF.

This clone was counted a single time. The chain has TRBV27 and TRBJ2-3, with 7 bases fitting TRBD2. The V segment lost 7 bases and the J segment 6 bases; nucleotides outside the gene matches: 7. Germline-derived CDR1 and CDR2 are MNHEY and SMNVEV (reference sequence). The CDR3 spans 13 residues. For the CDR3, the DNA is TGTGCCAGCAAGGTCGCGGGAGCGGATACGCAGTATTTT. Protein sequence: CASKVAGADTQYF.

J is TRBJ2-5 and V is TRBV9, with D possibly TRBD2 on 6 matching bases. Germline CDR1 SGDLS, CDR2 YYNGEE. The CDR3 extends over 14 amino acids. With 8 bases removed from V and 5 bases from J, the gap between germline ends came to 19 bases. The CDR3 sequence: CASGAFGGRETQYF. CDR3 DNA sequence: TGTGCCAGTGGGGCTTTCGGGGGTCGGGAGACCCAGTACTTC. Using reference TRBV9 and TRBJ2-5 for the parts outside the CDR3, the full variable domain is DSGVTQTPKHLITATGQRVTLRCSPRSGDLSVYWYQQSLDQGLQFLIQYYNGEERAKGNILERFSAQQFPDLHSELNLSSLELGDSALYFCASGAFGGRETQYFGPGTRLLVL.

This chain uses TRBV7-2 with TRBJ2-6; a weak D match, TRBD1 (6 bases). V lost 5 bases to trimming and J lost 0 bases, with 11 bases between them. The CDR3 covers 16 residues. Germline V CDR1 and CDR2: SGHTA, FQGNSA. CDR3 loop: CASSTRGSSGANVLTF. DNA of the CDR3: TGTGCCAGCAGCACCAGGGGATCCTCTGGGGCCAACGTCCTGACTTTC. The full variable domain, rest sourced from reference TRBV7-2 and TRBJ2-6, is GAGVSQSPSNKVTEKGKDVELRCDPISGHTALYWYRQSLGQGLEFLIYFQGNSAPDKSGLPSDRFSAERTGGSVSTLTIQRTQQEDSAVYLCASSTRGSSGANVLTFGAGSRLTVL.

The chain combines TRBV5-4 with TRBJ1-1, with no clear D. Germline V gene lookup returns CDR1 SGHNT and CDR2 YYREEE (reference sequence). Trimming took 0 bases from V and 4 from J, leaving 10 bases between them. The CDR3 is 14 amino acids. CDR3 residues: CASSLDGFSTEAFF. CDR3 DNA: TGTGCCAGCAGCTTGGATGGTTTTAGCACTGAAGCTTTCTTT.

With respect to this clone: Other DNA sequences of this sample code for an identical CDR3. The CDR3 loop is CASSLTGWNTEAFF. CDR3 in DNA: TGTGCCAGCAGTTTGACAGGTTGGAACACTGAAGCTTTCTTT. The chain links TRBV27 to TRBJ1-1; possibly TRBD1 for D (6 bases). The CDR3 extends over 14 amino acids. Per germline, CDR1 MNHEY and CDR2 SMNVEV (reference sequence). Trimming stripped 3 bases from V and 1 base from J, with 9 bases between.

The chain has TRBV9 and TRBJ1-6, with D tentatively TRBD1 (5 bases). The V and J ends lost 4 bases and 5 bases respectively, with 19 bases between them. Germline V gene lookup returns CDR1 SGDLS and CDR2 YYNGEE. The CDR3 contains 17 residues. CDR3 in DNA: TGTGCCAGCAGCTCCCCGCGGGGGTCAGCTAATAATTCACCCCTCCACTTT. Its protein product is CASSSPRGSANNSPLHF.

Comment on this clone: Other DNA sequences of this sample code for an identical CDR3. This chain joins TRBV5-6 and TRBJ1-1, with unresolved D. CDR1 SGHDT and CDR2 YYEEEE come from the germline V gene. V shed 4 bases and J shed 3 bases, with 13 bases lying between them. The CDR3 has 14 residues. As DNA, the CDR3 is TGTGCCAGCAGCCCCATTGACTTGGACACTGAAGCTTTCTTT. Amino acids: CASSPIDLDTEAFF. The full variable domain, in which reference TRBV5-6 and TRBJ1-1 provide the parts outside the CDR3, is DAGVTQSPTHLIKTRGQQVTLRCSPKSGHDTVSWYQQALGQGPQFIFQYYEEEERQRGNFPDRFSGHQFPNYSSELNVNALLLGDSALYLCASSPIDLDTEAFFGQGTRLTVV.

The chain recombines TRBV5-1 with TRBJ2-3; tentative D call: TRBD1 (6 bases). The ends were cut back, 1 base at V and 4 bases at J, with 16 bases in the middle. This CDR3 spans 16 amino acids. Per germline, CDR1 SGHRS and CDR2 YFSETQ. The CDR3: CASSLNRGSGSDTQYF. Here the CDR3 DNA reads TGCGCCAGCAGCTTGAATAGGGGGAGTGGCTCAGATACGCAGTATTTT.

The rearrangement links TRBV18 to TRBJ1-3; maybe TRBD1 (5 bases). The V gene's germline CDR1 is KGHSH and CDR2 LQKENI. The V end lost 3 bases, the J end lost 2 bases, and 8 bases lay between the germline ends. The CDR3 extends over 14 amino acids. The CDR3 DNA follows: TGTGCCAGCTCACCCTCGGGGGCTGGAAACACCATATATTTT. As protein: CASSPSGAGNTIYF. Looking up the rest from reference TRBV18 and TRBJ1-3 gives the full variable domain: NAGVMQNPRHLVRRRGQEARLRCSPMKGHSHVYWYRQLPEEGLKFMVYLQKENIIDESGMPKERFSAEFPKEGPSILRIQQVVRGDSAAYFCASSPSGAGNTIYFGEGSWLTVV.

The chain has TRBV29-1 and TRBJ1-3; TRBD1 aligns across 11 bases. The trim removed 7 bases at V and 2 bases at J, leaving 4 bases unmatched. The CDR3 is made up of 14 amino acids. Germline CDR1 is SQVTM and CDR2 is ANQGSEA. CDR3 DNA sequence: TGCAGCGCCCGGACAGGGGGCCCTGGAAACACCATATATTTT. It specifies CSARTGGPGNTIYF. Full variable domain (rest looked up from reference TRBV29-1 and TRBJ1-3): SAVISQKPSRDICQRGTSLTIQCQVDSQVTMMFWYRQQPGQSLTLIATANQGSEATYESGFVIDKFPISRPNLTFSTLTVSNMSPEDSSIYLCSARTGGPGNTIYFGEGSWLTVV.

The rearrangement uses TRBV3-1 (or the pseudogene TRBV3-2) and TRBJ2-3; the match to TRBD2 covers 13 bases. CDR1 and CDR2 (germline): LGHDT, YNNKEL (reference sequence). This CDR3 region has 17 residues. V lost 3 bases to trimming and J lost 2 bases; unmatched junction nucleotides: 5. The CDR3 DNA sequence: TGTGCCAGCAGCCATGGACTAGCGGGGGCCTACACAGATACGCAGTATTTT. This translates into CASSHGLAGAYTDTQYF.

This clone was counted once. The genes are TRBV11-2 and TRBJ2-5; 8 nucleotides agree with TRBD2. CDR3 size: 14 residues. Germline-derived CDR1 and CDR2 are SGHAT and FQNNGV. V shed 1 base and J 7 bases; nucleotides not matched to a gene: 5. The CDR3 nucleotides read TGTGCCAGCAGCTTAGGTGGGACTAGTGGGACCCAGTACTTC. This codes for CASSLGGTSGTQYF.